The 16 T cell receptor beta chains in this list originate from one sample, sequenced in a study of cytomegalovirus exposure and HLA in healthy donors. The PCR was carried out with 60 Vbeta primers and 13 Jbeta primers. Repertoires were generated with immunoSEQ multiplex PCR, while TCRdb's copy carries only in-frame clones and drops some. There are more than 95,000 clones in the sample; around 82% occur only once, and 0.95% to 1.5% lies in the top ten. Material for sequencing was PBMCs. The receptors here all came from a female donor in good health and CMV-seronegative.

The J gene is TRBJ2-2, the V gene TRBV11-3; D remains ambiguous. Germline CDR1 and CDR2: SGHNT and YENEEA. V was shortened by 4 bases and J by 8 bases, with 8 bases between the two germline ends. This CDR3 has 12 residues. In nucleotides, the CDR3 is TGTGCCAGCAGCTCCCATACTGGGGAGCTGTTTTTT. Its translation: CASSSHTGELFF.

The J gene is TRBJ2-5, the V gene TRBV5-6, with D possibly being TRBD2 (5 bases). With 4 bases removed from V and 3 bases from J, the gap between germline ends came to 13 bases. CDR3 length: 14 residues. In germline, CDR1 is SGHDT, CDR2 YYEEEE. In DNA, the CDR3 is TGTGCCAGCAGCGTTGTTGAGGGAAAAGAGACCCAGTACTTC. Amino acid sequence: CASSVVEGKETQYF.

The chain links TRBV2 to TRBJ1-5; 8 positions match TRBD1. The CDR3 has 14 residues. V was pared by 6 bases and J by 3 bases, with 4 bases of the junction left unmatched. Germline V gene sequence: CDR1 SNHLY, CDR2 FYNNEI. For the CDR3, the DNA is TGTGCCAGCAGCCTGGGACAGGACAATCAGCCCCAGCATTTT. This translates into CASSLGQDNQPQHF.

The chain is built from TRBV9 and TRBJ2-2; D might be TRBD1 (5 bases). The germline V gene encodes CDR1 SGDLS and CDR2 YYNGEE. The CDR3 runs 17 residues. V was shortened by 2 bases and J by 2 bases, with 16 bases between the two germline ends. The chain's CDR3 is CASSVGKQARNTGELFF. For the CDR3, the DNA is TGTGCCAGCAGCGTTGGAAAACAGGCTAGAAACACCGGGGAGCTGTTTTTT.

The V and J genes are TRBV21-1 and TRBJ1-4. TRBV21-1 is deemed a pseudogene. The CDR3 consists of 15 residues. Here the CDR3 reads CASSKGRAGNEKLFF. The DNA of the CDR3 is TGTGCCAGCAGCAAAGGACGGGCGGGTAATGAAAAACTGTTTTTT.

This clone was seen only a few times. CDR3 sequence reads: CAISESTRGGLHYEQFF. The CDR3 nucleotides are TGTGCCATCAGTGAGTCGACGCGGGGGGGGCTGCACTATGAGCAGTTCTTC. The chain couples TRBV10-3 to TRBJ2-1; 9 nucleotides line up with TRBD2. The CDR3 length is 17 residues. Germline loops: CDR1 ENHRY, CDR2 SYGVKD. The V segment lost 0 bases and the J segment 8 bases; nucleotides outside the gene matches: 11.

V gene TRBV19 combines with J gene TRBJ2-7, with 8 bases that match TRBD2. V lost 5 bases to trimming and J lost 4 bases; unmatched junction nucleotides: 4. Germline CDR1 and CDR2: LNHDA and SQIVND (reference sequence). The CDR3 runs 13 residues. CDR3 loop: CASSAAGDYEQYF. CDR3 coding DNA: TGTGCCAGTAGTGCAGCGGGGGATTACGAGCAGTACTTC.

J is TRBJ1-1 and V is TRBV21-1; the table's D call TRBD1 went unverified against the DNA. TRBV21-1 is described as a pseudogene. This CDR3 comprises 18 residues. The CDR3 coding sequence is TGTGCCAGCAGTCATTACGCCGGGACAGGGATAGTGGGGACTGAAGCTTTCTTT. Translated: CASSHYAGTGIVGTEAFF.

The gene calls are TRBV11-2 and TRBJ2-3; D remains unclear. The CDR3 totals 14 residues. Germline V lookup: CDR1 SGHAT, CDR2 FQNNGV. V was trimmed by 5 bases and J by 5 bases, leaving 14 bases between them. The CDR3 region has the DNA TGTGCCAGCAGCCCCTCCCTCCAACAAGATACGCAGTATTTT. Translating it yields CASSPSLQQDTQYF.

V gene TRBV5-1 combines with J gene TRBJ1-1, with TRBD1 matching 7 bases. Germline V gives CDR1 SGHRS, CDR2 YFSETQ. The CDR3 contains 16 residues. Germline trimming cut 0 bases from V and 4 bases from J; bases unmatched to any gene: 9. The CDR3 DNA reads as TGCGCCAGCAGCTTGGTGTTTCAGGGGGTTAGCACTGAAGCTTTCTTT. This codes for CASSLVFQGVSTEAFF.

The chain employs TRBV28 and TRBJ1-5; 10 bases are shared with TRBD1. V shed 5 bases, J shed 5 bases, and the junction held 6 bases outside the gene matches. The germline V gene encodes CDR1 MDHEN and CDR2 SYDVKM. CDR3 size: 15 residues. CDR3 sequence: CASSTDRGGHQPQHF. The CDR3 region has the DNA TGTGCCAGCAGTACGGACAGGGGGGGGCATCAGCCCCAGCATTTT. Full variable domain (missing parts from reference TRBV28 and TRBJ1-5): DVKVTQSSRYLVKRTGEKVFLECVQDMDHENMFWYRQDPGLGLRLIYFSYDVKMKEKGDIPEGYSVSREKKERFSLILESASTNQTSMYLCASSTDRGGHQPQHFGDGTRLSIL.

The chain employs TRBV6-1 and TRBJ1-5; tentatively, D is TRBD1 (6 bases). The CDR3 is 15 amino acids. Trimming took off 7 bases at V and 6 bases at J, with 19 bases between the two ends. Per germline, CDR1 MNHNS and CDR2 SASEGT. CDR3 DNA sequence: TGTGCCAGCACCTCTCCGGGGGGCGTTAGTCAGCCCCAGCATTTT. Its protein is CASTSPGGVSQPQHF.

This chain uses TRBV19 with TRBJ1-1; 9 bases map to TRBD1. The V segment lost 5 bases and the J segment 5 bases; nucleotides outside the gene matches: 3. CDR1 and CDR2 (germline): LNHDA, SQIVND (reference sequence). The CDR3 extends over 13 amino acids. The CDR3 region is CASSGGTGTEAFF. The CDR3 nucleotides read TGTGCCAGTAGTGGGGGGACAGGGACTGAAGCTTTCTTT. Full variable domain (outside the CDR3, taken from reference TRBV19 and TRBJ1-1): DGGITQSPKYLFRKEGQNVTLSCEQNLNHDAMYWYRQDPGQGLRLIYYSQIVNDFQKGDIAEGYSVSREKKESFPLTVTSAQKNPTAFYLCASSGGTGTEAFFGQGTRLTVV.

For this clone: The junction departs from the called germline gene at one end, perhaps through a read error. The CDR3 DNA follows: TGTGCCAGAAGCTTTTCCAGGACTAGACCCGCTTTC. Its translation: CARSFSRTRPAF. The gene calls are TRBV5-3 and TRBJ2-7, with 7 positions matching TRBD2. TRBV5-3 is noted as an ORF with a role that remains uncertain. This CDR3 contains 12 residues.

The rearrangement links TRBV7-2 to TRBJ2-6; D unresolved. Germline V gene data show CDR1 as SGHTA and CDR2 as FQGNSA. Deletions cut 5 bases from V and 2 bases from J, with 13 bases between. This CDR3 comprises 16 residues. CDR3 protein: CASSRSPSTGANVLTF. CDR3 DNA sequence: TGTGCCAGCAGCCGATCCCCTAGTACTGGGGCCAACGTCCTGACTTTC.

The V gene is TRBV7-8, the J gene TRBJ1-6; possibly TRBD1 for D (5 bases). Germline V gene lookup returns CDR1 SGHVS and CDR2 FQNEAQ. The length of the CDR3 is 14 residues. Trimming removed 3 bases at V and 8 bases at J, with 11 bases between. CDR3 DNA sequence: TGTGCCAGCAGCTTGGAGGGGAGGTATTCACCCCTCCACTTT. It is translated as CASSLEGRYSPLHF.